This T cell receptor (beta chain) appears in the sequencing data of a study of identical twins. Findings and caveats of the study: A partial confounding effect on zero-insertion analyses could come from invariant MAIT and iNKT cells. With monozygotic twins, out-of-frame TCR alpha sharing exceeded what models estimated.

There are 14 residues in the CDR3. Germline lookup yields CDR1 LGHNA and CDR2 YNFKEQ. TCRdb recomputed calls from the 5' RACE reads with MiXCR, one row per CDR3 protein. Here the sample spans roughly 1.6 million distinct CDR3 sequences, about 30% being singletons. On this clonotype: Its antigen is undetermined. At one end the junction does not follow the germline gene, possibly because of a read error.

V gene TRBV4-2 combines with J gene TRBJ2-5, with TRBD2 identical over 10 bases. Sequenced sample: cord blood. This clonotype was sampled from a newborn girl in good health. The CDR3 DNA follows: TGTGCCGGCAGCCCGGGACTAGCGCAAGAGACCCAGTACTTC. It codes for CAGSPGLAQETQYF.